This TCR beta chain was retrieved from a study of CD8 T cells in Susac syndrome. An amount of RNA that ranged from roughly 0.5 to 1 ug was reverse transcribed with random hexamers. An immunoSEQ multiplex PCR generated amplified TCR beta CDR3 products spanning 54 Vbeta and 13 Jbeta. Via MiXCR, TCRdb re-called the immunoSEQ multiplex PCR reads, giving one row per CDR3 protein. The data contain around 130,000 distinct CDR3 sequences, 75% to 90% of them singletons. The CDR3 sequence is 14 residues long. In germline, CDR1 is MGHRA, CDR2 YSYEKL. V gave up 0 bases and J gave up 3 bases; unmatched junction bases: 2. This clonotype has more than one count but fewer than ten.

Sequencing input: CD8+ T cells from PBMCs. The sequence was obtained from a human donor with multiple sclerosis. The chain links TRBV4-1 to TRBJ2-7, with 7 bases lining up with TRBD2. CDR3 nucleotides: TGCGCCAGCAGCCAAGATGGGGGGGACTACGAGCAGTACTTC. Protein product: CASSQDGGDYEQYF.